This note documents a single T cell receptor beta chain sequence. Antigen: not known. CDR1 is SEHNR, CDR2 FQNEAQ, per germline (reference sequence). With 3 bases clipped from V and 0 bases from J, the junction kept 5 bases outside the gene matches. The CDR3 sequence is 16 residues long. Libraries were prepared by immunoSEQ multiplex PCR; TCRdb keeps only in-frame clonotypes and omits some of them. The table has approximately 100,000 clones, under 85% seen once. Time point in this sample: cycle 4 day 1 (C4D1), after less than 7 weeks of nivolumab. Every patient was affected by relapse after autologous stem cell transplantation, while exposure to brentuximab vedotin was not uniform. The source of the sample is a study of PD-1 blockade in classical Hodgkin lymphoma. Findings and caveats of the study: Significantly greater TCR diversity emerged by C4D1 in CD4+ cells but not CD8+ cells. Exclusion was the outcome for patients who began nivolumab under 1 year after ASCT.

This specimen consisted of peripheral blood mononuclear cells (PBMCs), obtained before the fourth cycle of nivolumab. This receptor was obtained from a human donor with classical Hodgkin lymphoma. This chain uses TRBV7-9 with TRBJ1-5; 7 positions match TRBD1. As DNA, the CDR3 is TGTGCCAGCAGCTTTGGCGGGACAGCTAGCAATCAGCCCCAGCATTTT. Protein product: CASSFGGTASNQPQHF.